Listed here is a single T cell receptor beta chain. This CDR3 region has 14 residues. V dropped 6 bases and J dropped 3 bases, with 12 bases sitting between them. Germline V gene data show CDR1 as KGHSH and CDR2 as LQKENI. This entry is derived from a study of blood T cell repertoires in COVID-19. Study summary: COVID-19 samples, acute and convalescent, were from the United States, Italy and Spain. Sample material is recorded as cDNA or gDNA derived from T cells, B-cell-depleted T cells, or PBMCs.

Original methodology: How many nucleated cells were present was estimated from reference gene primer amplification. Clones were read by immunoSEQ multiplex PCR, and TCRdb kept only the in-frame ones, dropping some. V and J calls and clone size are given by that table; D and trimming were obtained from the DNA. The sample contains 150,000 to 200,000 clones, approximately 83% of which appear only once. The chain is built from TRBV18 and TRBJ1-5; D possibly corresponds to TRBD1 (5 bases). The sequence derives from a human donor with active or convalescent COVID-19. The donor label of this sample is uncertain. Sequencing used peripheral blood. CDR3: CASSSDSDNQPQHF. The CDR3 nucleotides read TGTGCCAGCTCCTCAGACAGTGACAATCAGCCCCAGCATTTT.